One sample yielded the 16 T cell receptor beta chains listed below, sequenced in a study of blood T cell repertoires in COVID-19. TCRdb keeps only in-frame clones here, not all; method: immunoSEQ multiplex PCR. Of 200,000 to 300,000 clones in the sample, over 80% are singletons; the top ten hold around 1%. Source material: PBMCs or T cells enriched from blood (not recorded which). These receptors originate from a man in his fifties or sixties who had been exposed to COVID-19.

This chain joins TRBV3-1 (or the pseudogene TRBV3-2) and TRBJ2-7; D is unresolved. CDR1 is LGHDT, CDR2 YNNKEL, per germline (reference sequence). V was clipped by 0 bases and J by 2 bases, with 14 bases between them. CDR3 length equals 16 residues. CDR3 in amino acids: CASSQDQAGPTYEQYF. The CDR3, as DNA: TGTGCCAGCAGCCAAGATCAGGCCGGCCCGACCTACGAGCAGTACTTC.

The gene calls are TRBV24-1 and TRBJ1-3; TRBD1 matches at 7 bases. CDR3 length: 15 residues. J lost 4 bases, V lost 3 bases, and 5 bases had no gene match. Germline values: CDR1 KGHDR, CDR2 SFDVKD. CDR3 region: CATSDLGTDGNTIYF. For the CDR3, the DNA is TGTGCCACCAGTGATCTCGGGACAGACGGAAACACCATATATTTT.

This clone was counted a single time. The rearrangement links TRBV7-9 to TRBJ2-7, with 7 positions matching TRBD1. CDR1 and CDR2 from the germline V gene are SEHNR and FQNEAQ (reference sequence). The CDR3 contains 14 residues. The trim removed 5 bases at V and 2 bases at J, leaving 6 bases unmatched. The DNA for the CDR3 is TGTGCCAGCAGCATCCGGGACAGTGCCTACGAGCAGTACTTC. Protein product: CASSIRDSAYEQYF.

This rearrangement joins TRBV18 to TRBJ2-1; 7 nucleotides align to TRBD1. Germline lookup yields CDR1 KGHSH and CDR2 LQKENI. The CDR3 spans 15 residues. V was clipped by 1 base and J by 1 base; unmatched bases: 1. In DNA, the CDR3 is TGTGCCAGCTCACCACAGGGGGCGTCCTACAATGAGCAGTTCTTC. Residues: CASSPQGASYNEQFF.

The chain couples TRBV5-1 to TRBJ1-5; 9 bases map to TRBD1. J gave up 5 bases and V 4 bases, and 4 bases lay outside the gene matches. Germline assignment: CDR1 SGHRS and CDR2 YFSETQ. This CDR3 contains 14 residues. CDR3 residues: CASSPGQGHQPQHF. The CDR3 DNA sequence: TGCGCCAGCAGCCCGGGACAGGGCCATCAGCCCCAGCATTTT.

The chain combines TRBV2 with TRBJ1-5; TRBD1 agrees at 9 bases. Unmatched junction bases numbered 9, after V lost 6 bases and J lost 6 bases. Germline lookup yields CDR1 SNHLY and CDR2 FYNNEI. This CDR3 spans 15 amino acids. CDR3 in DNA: TGTGCCAGCAGCACACAGGGGGCTAGTGGTCAGCCCCAGCATTTT. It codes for CASSTQGASGQPQHF. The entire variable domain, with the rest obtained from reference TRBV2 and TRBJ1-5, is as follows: EPEVTQTPSHQVTQMGQEVILRCVPISNHLYFYWYRQILGQKVEFLVSFYNNEISEKSEIFDDQFSVERPDGSNFTLKIRSTKLEDSAMYFCASSTQGASGQPQHFGDGTRLSIL.

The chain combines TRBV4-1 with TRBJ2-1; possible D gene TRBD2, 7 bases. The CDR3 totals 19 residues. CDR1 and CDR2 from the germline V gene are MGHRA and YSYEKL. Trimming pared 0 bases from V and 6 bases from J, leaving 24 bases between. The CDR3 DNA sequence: TGCGCCAGCAGCCAAGATCCGGTGGGGGCGGGAGTCTTTATCAATGAGCAGTTCTTC. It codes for CASSQDPVGAGVFINEQFF.

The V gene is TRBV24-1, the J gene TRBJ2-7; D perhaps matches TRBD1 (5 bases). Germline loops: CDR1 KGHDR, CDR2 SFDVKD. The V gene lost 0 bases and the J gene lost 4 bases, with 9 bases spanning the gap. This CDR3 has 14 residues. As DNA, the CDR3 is TGTGCCACCAGTGATTTGAGTAACAGGTACGAGCAGTACGTC. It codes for CATSDLSNRYEQYV.

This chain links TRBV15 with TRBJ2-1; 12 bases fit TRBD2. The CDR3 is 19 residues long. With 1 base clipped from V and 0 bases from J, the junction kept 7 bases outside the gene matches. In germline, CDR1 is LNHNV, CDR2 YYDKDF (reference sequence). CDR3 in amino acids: CATSRVGLAGIASYNEQFF. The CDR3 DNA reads TGTGCCACCAGCAGAGTAGGACTAGCGGGAATCGCCTCCTACAATGAGCAGTTCTTC.

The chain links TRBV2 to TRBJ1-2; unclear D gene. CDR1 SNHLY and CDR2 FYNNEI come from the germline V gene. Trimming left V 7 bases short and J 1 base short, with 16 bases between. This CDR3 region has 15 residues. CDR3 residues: CASTPSWARNYGYTF. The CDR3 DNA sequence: TGTGCCAGCACCCCATCGTGGGCTCGTAACTATGGCTACACCTTC.

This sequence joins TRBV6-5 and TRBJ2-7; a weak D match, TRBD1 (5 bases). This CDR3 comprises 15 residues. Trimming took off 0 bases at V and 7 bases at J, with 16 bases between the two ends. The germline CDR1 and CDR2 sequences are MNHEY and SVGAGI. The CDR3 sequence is CASSYSTRPQGEQYF. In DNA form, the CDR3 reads TGTGCCAGCAGTTACTCGACTCGACCCCAGGGAGAGCAGTACTTC.

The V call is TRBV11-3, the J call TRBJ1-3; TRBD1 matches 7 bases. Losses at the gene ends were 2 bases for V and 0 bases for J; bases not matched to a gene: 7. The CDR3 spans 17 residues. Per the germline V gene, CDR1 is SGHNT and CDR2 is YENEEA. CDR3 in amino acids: CASSLYQGVISGNTIYF. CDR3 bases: TGTGCCAGCAGCTTATACCAGGGGGTGATCTCTGGAAACACCATATATTTT.

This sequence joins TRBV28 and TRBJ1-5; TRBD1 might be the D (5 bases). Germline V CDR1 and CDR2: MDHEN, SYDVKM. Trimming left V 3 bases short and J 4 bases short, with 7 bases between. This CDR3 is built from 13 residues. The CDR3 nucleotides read TGTGCCAGCAGTTTTGGGGGGAATCAGCCCCAGCATTTT. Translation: CASSFGGNQPQHF.

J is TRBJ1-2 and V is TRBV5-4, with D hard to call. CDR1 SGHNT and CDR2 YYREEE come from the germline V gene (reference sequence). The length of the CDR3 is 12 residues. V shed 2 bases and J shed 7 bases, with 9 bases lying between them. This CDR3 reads CASSLVLGGYTF. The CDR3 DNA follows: TGTGCCAGCAGCTTAGTTCTAGGTGGCTACACCTTC.

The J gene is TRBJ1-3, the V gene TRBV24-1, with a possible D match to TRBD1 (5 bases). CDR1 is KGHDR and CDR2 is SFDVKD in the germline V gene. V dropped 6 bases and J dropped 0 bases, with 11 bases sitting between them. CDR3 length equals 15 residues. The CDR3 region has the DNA TGTGCCACCAGTCCAGGGCCCCGCTCTGGAAACACCATATATTTT. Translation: CATSPGPRSGNTIYF.

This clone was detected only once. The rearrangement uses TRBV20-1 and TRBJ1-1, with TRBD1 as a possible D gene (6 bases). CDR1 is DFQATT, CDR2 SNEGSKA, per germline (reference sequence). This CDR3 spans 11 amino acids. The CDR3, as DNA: TGCAGGGCGGACAGGAACACTGAAGCTTTCTTT. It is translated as CRADRNTEAFF.